Listed below are T cell receptor beta chains from one sample, sequenced in a study of cytomegalovirus exposure and HLA in healthy donors. The protocol was immunoSEQ multiplex PCR, while the TCRdb copy is restricted to in-frame clones and leaves out a portion. The data contain 100,000 or so clones, roughly 80% of them seen just once; the ten biggest clones take up about 9.1%. The sequencing sample was made of PBMCs. The receptors were sampled from a woman aged 40 to 50 in good health and CMV-seropositive. Each CDR3 is given with its conserved first and last residue. The order of the fields is V gene, J gene, clone size, D gene, CDR3 protein, CDR3 DNA. D genes are given only for firm matches. Only part of the rows carry a size: once, few, many, or a class if the clone is expanded.

v_gene: TRBV29-1
j_gene: TRBJ1-2
abundance: .
d_gene: .
CDR3aa: CSEQQGGLIGGYTF
CDR3nt: TGCAGCGAACAACAGGGCGGGCTAATCGGTGGCTACACCTTC

v_gene: TRBV6-5
j_gene: TRBJ1-1
abundance: .
d_gene: .
CDR3aa: CASSIQGWNTEAFF
CDR3nt: TGTGCCAGCAGTATACAGGGTTGGAACACTGAAGCTTTCTTT

v_gene: TRBV2
j_gene: TRBJ2-3
abundance: .
d_gene: TRBD1
CDR3aa: CASSGRQGITDTQYF
CDR3nt: TGTGCCAGCAGTGGCAGACAGGGGATCACAGATACGCAGTATTTT

v_gene: TRBV28
j_gene: TRBJ1-2
abundance: .
d_gene: .
CDR3aa: CASSFPGERNGYTF
CDR3nt: TGTGCCAGCAGTTTCCCCGGGGAAAGGAATGGCTACACCTTC

v_gene: TRBV11-2
j_gene: TRBJ1-2
abundance: .
d_gene: .
CDR3aa: CASSLEPRRYGYTF
CDR3nt: TGTGCCAGCAGCTTAGAACCGCGGCGCTATGGCTACACCTTC

v_gene: TRBV4-3
j_gene: TRBJ2-3
abundance: .
d_gene: .
CDR3aa: CASSQDGWGRALRNCTDTQYF
CDR3nt: TGCGCCAGCAGCCAAGATGGTTGGGGCAGGGCCCTAAGGAACTGCACAGATACGCAGTATTTT

v_gene: TRBV9
j_gene: TRBJ2-3
abundance: .
d_gene: .
CDR3aa: CASSVESSGSTDTQYF
CDR3nt: TGTGCCAGCAGCGTAGAGTCCAGCGGTAGCACAGATACGCAGTATTTT

v_gene: TRBV11-2
j_gene: TRBJ2-2
abundance: .
d_gene: TRBD1
CDR3aa: CASRTGGTGELFF
CDR3nt: TGTGCCAGCAGGACAGGGGGCACCGGGGAGCTGTTTTTT

v_gene: TRBV15
j_gene: TRBJ2-3
abundance: .
d_gene: TRBD2
CDR3aa: CATSRAGLAGPDTQYF
CDR3nt: TGTGCCACCAGCAGAGCTGGACTAGCGGGTCCAGATACGCAGTATTTT

v_gene: TRBV7-2
j_gene: TRBJ1-6
abundance: few
d_gene: .
CDR3aa: CASSLVGTLNSPLHF
CDR3nt: TGTGCCAGCAGCTTAGTTGGGACTCTTAATTCACCCCTCCACTTT